Below, 5 T cell receptor beta chains from the same sample are listed, as sequenced in a study of cytomegalovirus exposure and HLA in healthy donors. A multiplex PCR was run with 60 Vbeta primers and 13 Jbeta primers. Sequencing was performed with immunoSEQ multiplex PCR; in TCRdb, only in-frame clones are kept and a portion is missing. The sample lists 170,000 or so clones; about four fifths were seen once. The sample taken for sequencing was PBMCs. The receptors shown here come from a man younger than 40 in good health and CMV-seropositive.

The DNA of the CDR3 is TGTGCCAGCAGCGCCAGCGGGTCTAGCACAGATACGCAGTATTTT. This encodes CASSASGSSTDTQYF. This rearrangement joins TRBV9 to TRBJ2-3, with D possibly matching TRBD2 (6 bases). The ends were cut back, 3 bases at V and 0 bases at J, with 11 bases in the middle. The length of the CDR3 is 15 residues. CDR1 and CDR2 from the germline V gene are SGDLS and YYNGEE.

The CDR3 DNA follows: TGTGCCAGAAGCTTGGATTGGACACCCTATGGCTACACCTTC. Protein sequence: CARSLDWTPYGYTF. The chain uses TRBV5-3 and TRBJ1-2, with TRBD1 as a possible D gene (5 bases). TRBV5-3 is annotated as an ORF whose role is uncertain. The V end was cut by 0 bases, the J end by 4 bases, with 10 bases between. This CDR3 is built from 14 residues.

The chain uses TRBV29-1 and TRBJ2-1; D is perhaps TRBD1 (6 bases). Germline CDR1 SQVTM, CDR2 ANQGSEA. There are 14 residues in the CDR3. Trimming left V 4 bases short and J 5 bases short, with 15 bases between. The chain's CDR3 is CSVGTGLTDNEQFF. The CDR3 DNA reads TGCAGCGTTGGAACAGGGCTTACTGACAATGAGCAGTTCTTC.

This clone was found a few times. CDR3 sequence (DNA): TGTGCCAGCAGTGAAGTGACAGTCTATGGCTACACCTTC. Its protein is CASSEVTVYGYTF. This chain connects TRBV6-1 to TRBJ1-2; D may be TRBD1 (5 bases). Germline CDR1 MNHNS, CDR2 SASEGT. The CDR3 runs 13 residues. Trimming left V 1 base short and J 4 bases short, with 7 bases between.

V and J are TRBV9 and TRBJ2-3; D is unresolved. Germline-derived CDR1 and CDR2 are SGDLS and YYNGEE. The V end was cut by 4 bases, the J end by 4 bases, with 19 bases between. The CDR3 is 16 amino acids. The CDR3 DNA reads as TGTGCCAGCAGCCCCCACCTAGGCCCGACCCCAGATACGCAGTATTTT. This translates into CASSPHLGPTPDTQYF.